The sequence of this TCR beta chain was determined in a study of T cell repertoires in cytomegalovirus infection. Overall study: Shared public TCR beta signatures pointed to both CMV infection and a matching HLA type. General study findings and limits: Dominating the ex vivo response were TCR beta clonotypes that were CMV-specific and HLA-C-restricted.

TCRdb reprocessed the reads via MiXCR and lists one record per CDR3 protein. The sample contains 120,000 to 150,000 distinct CDR3 sequences, about 6.5% of which appear only once. The germline V gene encodes CDR1 SGHTA and CDR2 FQGNSA. This CDR3 region has 17 residues. Trimming left V 6 bases short and J 0 bases short, with 17 bases between. This clonotype was counted at least ten times. What it binds is not known. Specimen: PBMCs. The chain couples TRBV7-2 to TRBJ1-4; D remains unclear. The source of this sequence is a human donor in good health (CMV status not recorded). Some clones in this sample may be carry-over from other donors' samples. Here the CDR3 reads CASSPGPGGATNEKLFF. In DNA form, the CDR3 reads TGTGCCAGCAGTCCTGGGCCCGGAGGTGCAACTAATGAAAAACTGTTTTTT. The full variable domain, completed using reference TRBV7-2 and TRBJ1-4, is GAGVSQSPSNKVTEKGKDVELRCDPISGHTALYWYRQSLGQGLEFLIYFQGNSAPDKSGLPSDRFSAERTGGSVSTLTIQRTQQEDSAVYLCASSPGPGGATNEKLFFGSGTQLSVL.